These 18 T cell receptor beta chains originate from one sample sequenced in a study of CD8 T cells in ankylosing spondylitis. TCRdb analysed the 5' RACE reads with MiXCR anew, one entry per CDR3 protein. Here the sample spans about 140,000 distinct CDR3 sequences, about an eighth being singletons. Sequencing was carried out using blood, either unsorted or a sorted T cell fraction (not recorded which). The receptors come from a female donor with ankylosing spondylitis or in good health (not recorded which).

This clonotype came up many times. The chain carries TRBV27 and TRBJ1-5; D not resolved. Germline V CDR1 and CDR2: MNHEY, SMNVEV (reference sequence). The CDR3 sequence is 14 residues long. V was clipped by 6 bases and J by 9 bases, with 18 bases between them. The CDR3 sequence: CASRLGSSKGPQHF. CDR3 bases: TGTGCCAGCAGACTTGGGTCCTCAAAGGGGCCCCAGCATTTT.

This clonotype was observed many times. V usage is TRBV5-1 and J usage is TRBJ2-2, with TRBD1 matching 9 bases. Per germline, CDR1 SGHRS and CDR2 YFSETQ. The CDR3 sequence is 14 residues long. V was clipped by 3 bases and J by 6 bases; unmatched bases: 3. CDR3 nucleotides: TGCGCCAGCAGCTGGGGACAGGGTCCCGGGGAGCTGTTTTTT. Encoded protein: CASSWGQGPGELFF.

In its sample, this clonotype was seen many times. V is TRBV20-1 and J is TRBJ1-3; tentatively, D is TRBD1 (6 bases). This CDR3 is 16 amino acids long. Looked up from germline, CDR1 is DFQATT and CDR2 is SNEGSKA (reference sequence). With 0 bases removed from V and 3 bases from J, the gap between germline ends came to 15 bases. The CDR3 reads CSARDQGRTGGNTIYF. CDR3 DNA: TGCAGTGCTAGAGATCAGGGGCGCACGGGTGGAAACACCATATATTTT.

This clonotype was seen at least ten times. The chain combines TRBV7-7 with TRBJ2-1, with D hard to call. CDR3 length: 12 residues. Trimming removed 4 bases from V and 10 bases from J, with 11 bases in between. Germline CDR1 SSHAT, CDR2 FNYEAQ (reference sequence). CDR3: CASSSPGEEQFF. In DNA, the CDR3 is TGTGCCAGCAGCTCCCCAGGAGAGGAGCAGTTCTTC.

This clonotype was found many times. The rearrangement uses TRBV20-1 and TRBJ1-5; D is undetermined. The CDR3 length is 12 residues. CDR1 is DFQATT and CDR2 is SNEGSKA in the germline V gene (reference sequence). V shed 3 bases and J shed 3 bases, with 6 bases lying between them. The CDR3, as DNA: TGCAGTGCTAGTTTCACCAATCAGCCCCAGCATTTT. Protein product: CSASFTNQPQHF.

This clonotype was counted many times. The CDR3 reads CASSPRNGRLQETQYF. In DNA form, the CDR3 reads TGTGCCAGCAGCCCAAGAAACGGGAGGTTGCAGGAGACCCAGTACTTC. V and J are TRBV6-1 and TRBJ2-5; the match to TRBD2 covers 7 bases. Germline V lookup: CDR1 MNHNS, CDR2 SASEGT. V shed 6 bases and J 5 bases; nucleotides not matched to a gene: 15. This CDR3 has 16 residues.

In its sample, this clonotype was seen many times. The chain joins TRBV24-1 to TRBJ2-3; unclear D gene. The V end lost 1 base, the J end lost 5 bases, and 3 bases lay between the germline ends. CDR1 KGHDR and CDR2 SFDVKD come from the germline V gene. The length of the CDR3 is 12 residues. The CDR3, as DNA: TGTGCCACCAGTGATTTCAAAGATACGCAGTATTTT. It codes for CATSDFKDTQYF.

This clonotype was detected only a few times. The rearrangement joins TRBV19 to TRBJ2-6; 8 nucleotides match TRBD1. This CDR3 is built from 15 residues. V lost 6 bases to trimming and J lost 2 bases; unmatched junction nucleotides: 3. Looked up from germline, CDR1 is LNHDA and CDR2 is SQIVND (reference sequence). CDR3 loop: CASSQQGAGANVLTF. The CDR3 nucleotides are TGTGCCAGTAGCCAACAGGGGGCTGGGGCCAACGTCCTGACTTTC.

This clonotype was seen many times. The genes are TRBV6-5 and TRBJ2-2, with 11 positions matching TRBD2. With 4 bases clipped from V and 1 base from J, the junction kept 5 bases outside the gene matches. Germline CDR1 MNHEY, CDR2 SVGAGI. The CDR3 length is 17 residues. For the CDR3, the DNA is TGTGCCAGCAGTTCCACCGGACTAGCGGGGAACACCGGGGAGCTGTTTTTT. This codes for CASSSTGLAGNTGELFF.

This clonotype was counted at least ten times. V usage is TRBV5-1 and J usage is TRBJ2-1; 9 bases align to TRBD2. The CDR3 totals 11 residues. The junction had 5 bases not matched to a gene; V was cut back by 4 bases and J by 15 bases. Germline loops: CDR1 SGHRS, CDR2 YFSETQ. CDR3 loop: CASSRSGSWFF. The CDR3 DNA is TGCGCCAGCAGCCGTAGCGGGAGTTGGTTCTTC.

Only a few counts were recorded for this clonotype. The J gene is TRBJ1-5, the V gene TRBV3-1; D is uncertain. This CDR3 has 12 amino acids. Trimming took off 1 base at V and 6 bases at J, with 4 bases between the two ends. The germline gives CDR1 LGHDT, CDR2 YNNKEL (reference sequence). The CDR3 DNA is TGTGCCAGCAGCCAAGCTTCTCAGCCCCAGCATTTT. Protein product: CASSQASQPQHF.

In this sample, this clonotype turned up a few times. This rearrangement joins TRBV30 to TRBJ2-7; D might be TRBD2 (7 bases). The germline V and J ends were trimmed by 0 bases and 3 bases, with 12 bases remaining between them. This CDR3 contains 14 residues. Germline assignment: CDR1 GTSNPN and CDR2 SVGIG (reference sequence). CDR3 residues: CAWSVGGLYYEQYF. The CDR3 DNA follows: TGTGCCTGGAGTGTCGGGGGGCTGTACTACGAGCAGTACTTC.

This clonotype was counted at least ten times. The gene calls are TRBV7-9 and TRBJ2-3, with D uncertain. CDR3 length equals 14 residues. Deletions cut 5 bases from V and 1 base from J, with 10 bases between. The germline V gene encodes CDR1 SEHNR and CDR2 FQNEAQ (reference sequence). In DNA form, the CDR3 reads TGTGCCAGCAGCAAACCCCTTCGCACAGATACGCAGTATTTT. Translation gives CASSKPLRTDTQYF.

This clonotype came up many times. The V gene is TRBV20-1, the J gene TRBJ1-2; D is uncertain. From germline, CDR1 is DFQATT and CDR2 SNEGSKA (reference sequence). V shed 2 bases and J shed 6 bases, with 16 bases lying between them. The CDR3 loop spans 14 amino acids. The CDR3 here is CSARPRGNRNGYTF. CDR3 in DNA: TGCAGTGCTAGACCACGCGGGAATCGGAATGGCTACACCTTC.

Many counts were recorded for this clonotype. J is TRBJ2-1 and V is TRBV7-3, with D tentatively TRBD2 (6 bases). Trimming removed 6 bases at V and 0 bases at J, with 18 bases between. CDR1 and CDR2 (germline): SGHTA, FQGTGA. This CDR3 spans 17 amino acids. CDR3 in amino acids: CASSPFPVAVSYNEQFF. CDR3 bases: TGTGCCAGCAGTCCCTTCCCCGTAGCGGTCTCCTACAATGAGCAGTTCTTC.

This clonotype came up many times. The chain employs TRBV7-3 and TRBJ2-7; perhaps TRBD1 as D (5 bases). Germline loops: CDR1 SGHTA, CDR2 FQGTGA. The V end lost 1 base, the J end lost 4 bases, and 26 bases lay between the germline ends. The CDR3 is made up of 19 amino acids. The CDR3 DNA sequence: TGTGCCAGCAGCTTAAAGACAGAGCCTTCAACCCCACTTCCTTACGAGCAGTACTTC. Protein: CASSLKTEPSTPLPYEQYF.

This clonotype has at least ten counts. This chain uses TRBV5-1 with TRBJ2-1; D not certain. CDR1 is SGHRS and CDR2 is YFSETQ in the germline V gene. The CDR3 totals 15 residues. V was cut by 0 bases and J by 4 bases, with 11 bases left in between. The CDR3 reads CASSLAPEKYNEQFF. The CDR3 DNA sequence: TGCGCCAGCAGCTTGGCCCCGGAGAAGTACAATGAGCAGTTCTTC.

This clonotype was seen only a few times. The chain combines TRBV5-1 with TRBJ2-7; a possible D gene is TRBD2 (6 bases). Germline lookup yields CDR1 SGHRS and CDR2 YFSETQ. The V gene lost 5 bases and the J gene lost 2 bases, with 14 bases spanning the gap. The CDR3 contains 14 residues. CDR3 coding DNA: TGCGCCAGCAGAATCGGGGGTTCTCCCTACGAGCAGTACTTC. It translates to CASRIGGSPYEQYF.